The sequence of this T cell receptor beta chain was determined in a study of T cells in Graves' hyperthyroidism and ophthalmopathy. Study-wide findings and caveats: The model predicted ophthalmopathy a median around six months before onset. From stable hyperthyroidism, ophthalmopathy was set apart by a 13 V-J model.

This CDR3 has 16 amino acids. The germline V and J ends were trimmed by 3 bases and 6 bases, with 18 bases remaining between them. Germline V gene lookup returns CDR1 LNHNV and CDR2 YYDKDF (reference sequence). Patients having uncontrolled infection, another autoimmune disease, pregnancy or lactation were not included. On this clonotype itself: The antigen remains undetermined.

The investigators amplified TCR beta CDR3 regions from RNA transcripts. In the first-round RT-PCR of the TCR CDR3, the HTBI primer set was used. Via MiXCR, TCRdb re-called the multiplex PCR reads, giving one row per CDR3 protein. The table shows 450,000 to 700,000 distinct CDR3 sequences, with 35% to 55% occurring only once. The rearrangement joins TRBV15 to TRBJ1-5, with a possible D match to TRBD1 (5 bases). This clonotype was sampled from an adult woman with Graves' disease, either hyperthyroidism or ophthalmopathy (not recorded which). Sequencing was done on a sample of peripheral blood or thyroid tissue (not recorded which). The CDR3 nucleotides are TGTGCCACCAGCAGGGGAGGGACGGCGGGGATTCAGCCCCAGCATTTT. Protein sequence: CATSRGGTAGIQPQHF.